Included here is one T cell receptor (beta chain) sequence, with context. The data stem from a study of metastatic and nonmetastatic thyroid tumors. Germline lookup yields CDR1 SQVTM and CDR2 ANQGSEA. The CDR3 runs 13 residues. V lost 7 bases and J lost 0, with 10 bases in between. No treatment had been given to any patient before thyroid surgery. TCRdb reprocessed the PCR reads using MiXCR. The profile shows approximately 35,000 clones, under 40% of them singletons. Sequences were obtained from tumor tissue. The genes are TRBV29-1 and TRBJ1-3, with D possibly matching TRBD1 (5 bases). The TCR sequence derives from a female donor with papillary thyroid cancer or a benign thyroid nodule (not recorded which). Some clones in this sample may be carry-over from other donors' samples. The CDR3 here is CSGGAASGNTIYF. CDR3 coding DNA: TGCAGCGGAGGGGCAGCCTCTGGAAACACCATATATTTT.